This TCR beta chain was sequenced for a study of beta chain features in type 1 diabetes. About the study: Healthy donors and patients had similar age, gender and cell yields. Regarding the study as a whole: Unsettled here was the matter of whether HLA type influences TCRB rearrangement.

Concerning this clone: No antigen is known for it.

The germline CDR1 and CDR2 sequences are SGDLS and YYNGEE. The length of the CDR3 is 13 residues. V lost 4 bases and J lost 6; bases outside the gene matches: 4. The entirety of the isolated RNA underwent reverse transcription, so expressed TCRB transcripts were sequenced. Clones were sequenced by immunoSEQ multiplex PCR, and TCRdb holds only the in-frame ones, with some missing. The profile covers 350,000 to 400,000 clones, with about 15% appearing a single time and approximately 0.02% taken by the ten largest. Populations isolated by sorting all had purity greater than 95%. The chain carries TRBV9 and TRBJ1-1; 9 bases fit TRBD1. The TCR sequence derives from a woman aged 18-29 years in good health. Sample: naive CD4+ T cells from blood. The CDR3 bases are TGTGCCAGCAGCACGCGGACAGGGGCTGAAGCTTTCTTT. Its translation is CASSTRTGAEAFF.